Each of the 32 T cell receptor beta chains below was sequenced from the same sample in a study of cytomegalovirus exposure and HLA in healthy donors. Using immunoSEQ multiplex PCR, the repertoire was profiled, and TCRdb retains in-frame clones only, with some absent. The table lists 65,000 or so clones, over 85% of them singletons. The specimen was PBMCs. The receptors originated from a man in his late teens or twenties in good health and CMV-seropositive.

The chain has TRBV9 and TRBJ2-3; no definite D call. The CDR3 runs to 12 residues. CDR1 and CDR2 (germline): SGDLS, YYNGEE. Trimming took 3 bases from V and 2 from J, leaving 4 bases between them. The CDR3 DNA follows: TGTGCCAGCAGCGGCGTCACAGATACGCAGTATTTT. Translation gives CASSGVTDTQYF.

The chain joins TRBV6-6 to TRBJ2-1; TRBD1 agrees at 7 bases. Germline CDR1 is MNHNY and CDR2 is SVGAGI (reference sequence). V was pared by 2 bases and J by 2 bases, with 3 bases of the junction left unmatched. This CDR3 has 15 amino acids. This CDR3 reads CASSYTGTAYNEQFF. CDR3 bases: TGTGCCAGCAGTTACACCGGGACAGCCTACAATGAGCAGTTCTTC.

The chain carries TRBV4-1 and TRBJ2-7; TRBD1 might be the D (5 bases). V was cut by 1 base and J by 3 bases, with 13 bases left in between. The CDR3 totals 15 residues. CDR1 and CDR2 from the germline V gene are MGHRA and YSYEKL. The CDR3 loop reads CASSQGGTGRYEQYF. In DNA, the CDR3 is TGCGCCAGCAGCCAAGGAGGCACAGGACGCTACGAGCAGTACTTC.

The chain recombines TRBV9 with TRBJ2-7; TRBD2 matches at 7 bases. The germline V gene encodes CDR1 SGDLS and CDR2 YYNGEE. This CDR3 has 15 amino acids. V dropped 0 bases and J dropped 3; count of bases not matched to a gene: 6. CDR3 region: CASSVGGTIYYEQYF. The CDR3 DNA follows: TGTGCCAGCAGCGTAGGCGGGACTATTTACTACGAGCAGTACTTC.

This rearrangement joins TRBV20-1 to TRBJ2-7; D possibly corresponds to TRBD2 (6 bases). Germline loops: CDR1 DFQATT, CDR2 SNEGSKA (reference sequence). This CDR3 has 11 amino acids. The V end lost 2 bases, the J end lost 5 bases, and 7 bases lay between the germline ends. The CDR3 bases are TGCAGTGCTAGATCTAGCGACGAGCAGTACTTC. Its translation is CSARSSDEQYF.

The gene calls are TRBV6-6 and TRBJ1-1, with D unclear. With 7 bases removed from V and 0 bases from J, the gap between germline ends came to 15 bases. The CDR3 is 15 residues long. Per the germline V gene, CDR1 is MNHNY and CDR2 is SVGAGI (reference sequence). The CDR3 loop is CASTTNSGLNTEAFF. The CDR3 region has the DNA TGTGCCAGCACCACAAACAGTGGATTGAACACTGAAGCTTTCTTT.

This rearrangement joins TRBV27 to TRBJ2-7; D might be TRBD1 (5 bases). Trimming stripped 2 bases from V and 1 base from J, with 6 bases between. In germline, CDR1 is MNHEY, CDR2 SMNVEV (reference sequence). The CDR3 length is 13 residues. CDR3 sequence reads: CASSLQGSYEQYF. For the CDR3, the DNA is TGTGCCAGCAGTTTACAGGGATCCTACGAGCAGTACTTC.

The V gene is TRBV29-1, the J gene TRBJ2-3; 9 bases map to TRBD2. This CDR3 is 14 amino acids long. The junction had 5 bases not matched to a gene; V was cut back by 3 bases and J by 4 bases. Germline V gene data show CDR1 as SQVTM and CDR2 as ANQGSEA. CDR3 amino acids: CSVETGGGADTQYF. In DNA form, the CDR3 reads TGCAGCGTTGAGACAGGCGGGGGGGCAGATACGCAGTATTTT.

This chain connects TRBV4-1 to TRBJ2-5, with TRBD2 identical over 10 bases. The V segment lost 4 bases and the J segment 7 bases; nucleotides outside the gene matches: 12. The germline V gene has CDR1 MGHRA and CDR2 YSYEKL. CDR3 size: 16 residues. CDR3 in DNA: TGCGCCAGCAGCCTAGGGAGCGGGAGGGACGAAGGGACCCAGTACTTC. Amino acid sequence: CASSLGSGRDEGTQYF.

This clone has a single count. The V gene is TRBV2, the J gene TRBJ2-7, with 9 positions matching TRBD1. CDR3 size: 15 residues. Germline loops: CDR1 SNHLY, CDR2 FYNNEI. V dropped 3 bases and J dropped 5; count of bases not matched to a gene: 8. The CDR3 reads CASSEGTGLFHEQYF. For the CDR3, the DNA is TGTGCCAGCAGTGAGGGGACAGGGCTTTTCCACGAGCAGTACTTC.

The chain employs TRBV6-6 and TRBJ2-7, with D perhaps TRBD1 (6 bases). V lost 6 bases to trimming and J lost 0 bases, with 9 bases between them. Germline CDR1 is MNHNY and CDR2 is SVGAGI (reference sequence). The CDR3 loop spans 13 amino acids. CDR3 bases: TGTGCCAGCAGCGGACAGAACTCCTACGAGCAGTACTTC. Its protein product is CASSGQNSYEQYF.

The V and J genes are TRBV13 and TRBJ1-1, with D possibly being TRBD1 (5 bases). Germline CDR1 reads PRHDT; CDR2 reads FYEKMQ (reference sequence). The CDR3 runs 14 residues. V was pared by 5 bases and J by 6 bases, with 16 bases between. The CDR3 bases are TGTGCCAGCAGCGTCAGGGATTGGAGGGCTGAAGCTTTCTTT. This sequence encodes CASSVRDWRAEAFF.

This clone has just one count. V is TRBV28 and J is TRBJ2-3, with TRBD2 matching over 11 bases. The CDR3 is 16 residues long. Germline V gives CDR1 MDHEN, CDR2 SYDVKM. V lost 2 bases to trimming and J lost 1 base; unmatched junction nucleotides: 2. The CDR3 DNA sequence: TGTGCCAGCAGTTTACAACTAGCGGGAGGCACAGATACGCAGTATTTT. The encoded protein is CASSLQLAGGTDTQYF.

The chain links TRBV11-2 to TRBJ1-2; perhaps TRBD1 as D (5 bases). V dropped 5 bases and J dropped 8 bases, with 15 bases sitting between them. The length of the CDR3 is 13 residues. CDR1 SGHAT and CDR2 FQNNGV come from the germline V gene. The CDR3 reads CASSPQGLRGYTF. In DNA form, the CDR3 reads TGTGCCAGCAGCCCGCAGGGTCTGCGGGGCTACACCTTC.

The CDR3 bases are TGCGCCAGCAGCCAAGAACGACAGGCCTATTCCTACGAGCAGTACTTC. This sequence encodes CASSQERQAYSYEQYF. The chain employs TRBV4-3 and TRBJ2-7, with D maybe TRBD1 (6 bases). The CDR3 is 16 residues long. Trimming took 0 bases from V and 1 from J, leaving 13 bases between them. The germline V gene encodes CDR1 LGHNA and CDR2 YSLEER.

The rearrangement uses TRBV19 and TRBJ2-1, with 16 bases matching TRBD2. From germline, CDR1 is LNHDA and CDR2 SQIVND (reference sequence). After removal of 4 bases from V and 3 bases from J, the junction contained 6 bases not matched to a gene. CDR3 length equals 18 residues. CDR3 sequence (DNA): TGTGCCAGTAGTACGGGGGGACTAGCGGGAGGGGTCTACAATGAGCAGTTCTTC. Translated: CASSTGGLAGGVYNEQFF.

This clone was seen once. The chain joins TRBV28 to TRBJ1-5; D remains ambiguous. The V end was cut by 8 bases, the J end by 6 bases, with 11 bases between. CDR3 length equals 12 residues. Germline CDR1 and CDR2: MDHEN and SYDVKM. CDR3 coding DNA: TGTGCCAGCCTTGTGGGGAGTCAGCCCCAGCATTTT. Protein: CASLVGSQPQHF.

V is TRBV7-2 and J is TRBJ2-2; D possibly corresponds to TRBD1 (6 bases). The CDR3 consists of 14 residues. Germline CDR1 reads SGHTA; CDR2 reads FQGNSA. The V end lost 4 bases, the J end lost 5 bases, and 11 bases lay between the germline ends. CDR3 nucleotide sequence: TGTGCCAGCAGCTCAAAGACAGGTACCGGGGAGCTGTTTTTT. Translation: CASSSKTGTGELFF.

This chain uses TRBV2 with TRBJ2-3; 8 bases agree with TRBD2. CDR3 length equals 13 residues. Losses at the gene ends were 8 bases for V and 4 bases for J; bases not matched to a gene: 5. CDR1 SNHLY and CDR2 FYNNEI come from the germline V gene. The CDR3, as DNA: TGTGCCAGCGGACTAGCCCGCGCAGATACGCAGTATTTT. Translation gives CASGLARADTQYF.

The rearrangement joins TRBV7-8 to TRBJ2-2; maybe TRBD1 (5 bases). From germline, CDR1 is SGHVS and CDR2 FQNEAQ. The length of the CDR3 is 16 residues. V shed 5 bases and J shed 6 bases, with 19 bases lying between them. For the CDR3, the DNA is TGTGCCAGCAGCCCCTGGGCGATGACAGTGCCCGGGGAGCTGTTTTTT. Amino acids: CASSPWAMTVPGELFF.

V and J are TRBV6-1 and TRBJ2-7, with 7 bases fitting TRBD1. The CDR3 covers 14 residues. Germline values: CDR1 MNHNS, CDR2 SASEGT. Trimming took 1 base from V and 6 from J; bases not matched to a gene: 6. The CDR3 nucleotides read TGTGCCAGCAGTGAAGAGGGGACAGTGGGCGAGCAGTACTTC. Amino acids: CASSEEGTVGEQYF.

V usage is TRBV5-8 and J usage is TRBJ1-2, with 8 positions matching TRBD1. The V gene's germline CDR1 is SGHTS and CDR2 YDEGEE. The CDR3 runs 11 residues. Trimming removed 0 bases from V and 11 bases from J; junction bases left unmatched: 0. The CDR3 protein is CASSLGTGYTF. The CDR3 nucleotides are TGTGCCAGCAGCTTGGGGACAGGGTACACCTTC. Full variable domain (rest looked up from reference TRBV5-8 and TRBJ1-2): EAGVTQSPTHLIKTRGQQATLRCSPISGHTSVYWYQQALGLGLQFLLWYDEGEERNRGNFPPRFSGRQFPNYSSELNVNALELEDSALYLCASSLGTGYTFGSGTRLTVV.

The chain's CDR3 is CASSRRPGQKTDTQYF. Written as DNA, the CDR3 is TGTGCCAGCAGCCGAAGACCGGGACAGAAAACAGATACGCAGTATTTT. The chain has TRBV7-6 and TRBJ2-3; 7 bases are shared with TRBD1. CDR1 is SGHVS and CDR2 is FNYEAQ in the germline V gene. The J segment lost 3 bases and the V segment lost 5 bases, leaving 11 bases of the junction unmatched. This CDR3 has 16 residues. Filled out from reference TRBV7-6 and TRBJ2-3, the complete variable domain reads GAGVSQSPRYKVTKRGQDVALRCDPISGHVSLYWYRQALGQGPEFLTYFNYEAQQDKSGLPNDRFSAERPEGSISTLTIQRTEQRDSAMYRCASSRRPGQKTDTQYFGPGTRLTVL.

J is TRBJ1-5 and V is TRBV19, with TRBD1 identical over 9 bases. Germline CDR1 is LNHDA and CDR2 is SQIVND (reference sequence). There are 14 residues in the CDR3. The V gene end was trimmed by 4 bases and the J gene end by 7 bases; junction bases not matched to a gene: 5. CDR3 loop: CASSTFGQGQPQHF. For the CDR3, the DNA is TGTGCCAGTAGTACCTTTGGACAGGGGCAGCCCCAGCATTTT.

The chain combines TRBV28 with TRBJ2-2; possible D gene TRBD2, 5 bases. Trimming left V 8 bases short and J 1 base short, with 11 bases between. Germline V gene sequence: CDR1 MDHEN, CDR2 SYDVKM. This CDR3 is 14 amino acids long. The CDR3 nucleotides read TGTGCCAGCCGGGCGGGCGTGAACACCGGGGAGCTGTTTTTT. Translating gives CASRAGVNTGELFF.

This chain joins TRBV4-1 and TRBJ2-1, with TRBD2 matching over 7 bases. This CDR3 comprises 16 residues. The V gene end was trimmed by 0 bases and the J gene end by 3 bases; junction bases not matched to a gene: 5. Germline loops: CDR1 MGHRA, CDR2 YSYEKL. The CDR3 reads CASSQEGLAVYNEQFF. The CDR3, as DNA: TGCGCCAGCAGCCAAGAGGGGCTAGCGGTCTACAATGAGCAGTTCTTC.

This clone was seen once. The gene calls are TRBV29-1 and TRBJ2-1, with 9 bases that match TRBD2. The CDR3 is 13 residues long. V shed 3 bases and J 6 bases; nucleotides not matched to a gene: 3. Germline V CDR1 and CDR2: SQVTM, ANQGSEA. The CDR3 loop is CSVEGLASNEQFF. DNA for the CDR3: TGCAGCGTTGAGGGACTAGCATCCAATGAGCAGTTCTTC.

V is TRBV30 and J is TRBJ1-3; no clear D gene. CDR3 length equals 13 residues. The ends were cut back, 4 bases at V and 2 bases at J, with 9 bases in the middle. Germline CDR1 and CDR2: GTSNPN and SVGIG (reference sequence). As DNA, the CDR3 is TGTGCCTGGAATGGAGGGCCTGGAAACACCATATATTTT. Its protein is CAWNGGPGNTIYF.

The chain uses TRBV5-5 and TRBJ2-2; 10 positions agree with TRBD2. Germline V gives CDR1 SGHKS, CDR2 YYEKEE (reference sequence). CDR3 length: 16 amino acids. Unmatched junction bases numbered 5, after V lost 2 bases and J lost 4 bases. As DNA, the CDR3 is TGTGCCAGCAGCTTTCTAGCGGGAGCACGCACCGGGGAGCTGTTTTTT. Translating it yields CASSFLAGARTGELFF.

The chain is built from TRBV18 and TRBJ2-1; 7 bases match TRBD1. The germline V gene encodes CDR1 KGHSH and CDR2 LQKENI. There are 15 residues in the CDR3. J gave up 0 bases and V 2 bases, and 1 base lay outside the gene matches. CDR3 in DNA: TGTGCCAGCTCACCATCAGGGGGCTCCTACAATGAGCAGTTCTTC. Amino acid sequence: CASSPSGGSYNEQFF.

This clone has just one count. This chain connects TRBV5-8 to TRBJ1-5; possible D gene TRBD1, 6 bases. Germline-derived CDR1 and CDR2 are SGHTS and YDEGEE. The CDR3 length is 15 residues. V lost 4 bases to trimming and J lost 0 bases, with 11 bases between them. The CDR3 sequence is CASSPGQYSNQPQHF. CDR3 DNA: TGTGCCAGCAGCCCGGGACAATATAGCAATCAGCCCCAGCATTTT.

The rearrangement links TRBV30 to TRBJ2-1; D is possibly TRBD2 (6 bases). V shed 7 bases and J shed 9 bases, with 19 bases lying between them. The germline gives CDR1 GTSNPN, CDR2 SVGIG (reference sequence). The CDR3 runs to 13 residues. The CDR3: CAYSGSVTPEQFF. In DNA form, the CDR3 reads TGTGCCTATTCCGGGAGCGTCACCCCTGAGCAGTTCTTC.